Reported below is one T cell receptor beta chain. Its antigen is not known. At one end, the junction sequence differs from germline, possibly due to a read error. Other DNA sequences from this sample encode an identical CDR3 as well. This entry comes from a study of OX40 agonist ivuxolimab in advanced cancers. Study summary: The study gave patients intravenous ivuxolimab at 0.01 to 10 mg/kg every 2 weeks.

Excluded were patients having autoimmune disease history or systemic immunosuppression. Assay used: immunoSEQ multiplex PCR; TCRdb lists only in-frame clones, some missing. The data contain some 67,000 clones, about 88% of them seen just once; the ten biggest clones take up about 0.25%. Study-level findings and limits: Average numbers of expanded clones were greater in CD8+ T cells than in CD4+.

The germline CDR1 and CDR2 sequences are MNHNY and SVGAGI (reference sequence). There are 15 residues in the CDR3. This material consisted of CD4+ or CD8+ T cells sorted from blood, taken in a trial of the OX40 agonist ivuxolimab. The gene calls are TRBV6-6 and TRBJ2-1; 11 positions agree with TRBD2. The sequence was collected from an adult with an advanced solid tumor such as melanoma, head and neck, liver or kidney cancer. This chain's CDR3 is CASRLAGFADNEQFF. DNA for the CDR3: TGTGCTAGCAGACTAGCGGGATTTGCTGACAATGAGCAGTTCTTC.